A selection of T cell receptor beta chains follows, all from one sample in a study of early T cells in non-severe SARS-CoV-2 infection. TCRdb used MiXCR to reprocess the 5' RACE reads, holding one entry per CDR3 protein. The table has some 42,000 distinct CDR3 sequences, about 5.9% seen once; the top ten hold roughly 7.7%. This sample comprised whole blood, obtained at baseline. These receptors were taken from an adult who was a healthcare worker with PCR-confirmed SARS-CoV-2 infection or an uninfected control (not recorded which). Each CDR3 is given with its conserved first and last residue. Fields, in order: D gene, clone size, V gene, CDR3 length, J gene, CDR3 DNA, CDR3 protein. The D gene is left open where the match is weak. Size is omitted from some rows. Given values are once, few, many or a class for expanded clones.

d_call: -
clone_size: many
v_call: TRBV27
cdr3_length: 15
j_call: TRBJ1-2
cdr3_nt: TGTGCCAGCAGTTTATCGGGTGGAGAGGGCTATGGCTACACCTTC
cdr3_aa: CASSLSGGEGYGYTF

d_call: -
clone_size: many
v_call: TRBV9
cdr3_length: 16
j_call: TRBJ2-6
cdr3_nt: TGTGCCAGCAGCGTATCGCGAATCTCTGGGGCCAACGTCCTGACTTTC
cdr3_aa: CASSVSRISGANVLTF

d_call: TRBD2
clone_size: -
v_call: TRBV7-2
cdr3_length: 16
j_call: TRBJ2-3
cdr3_nt: TGTGCCAGCAGCCGCAGTATGCGGGGGACCACAGATACGCAGTATTTT
cdr3_aa: CASSRSMRGTTDTQYF

d_call: -
clone_size: few
v_call: TRBV28
cdr3_length: 13
j_call: TRBJ1-2
cdr3_nt: TGTGCCAGCAGTTTAAGGCCTACTTATGGCTACACCTTC
cdr3_aa: CASSLRPTYGYTF

d_call: -
clone_size: many
v_call: TRBV20-1
cdr3_length: 13
j_call: TRBJ2-5
cdr3_nt: TGCAGTTCAGGAGGGGGTGTCGGAGAGACCCAGTACTTC
cdr3_aa: CSSGGGVGETQYF

d_call: TRBD1
clone_size: -
v_call: TRBV19
cdr3_length: 20
j_call: TRBJ2-3
cdr3_nt: TGTGCCAGTAGTACCTTGGACAGGGTTGTCCTGTCGGCCGGCACAGATACGCAGTATTTT
cdr3_aa: CASSTLDRVVLSAGTDTQYF

d_call: TRBD2
clone_size: many
v_call: TRBV5-1
cdr3_length: 16
j_call: TRBJ2-3
cdr3_nt: TGCGCCAGCAGCTTGTGGGCTAGCGGGGGAGTCAATACGCAGTATTTT
cdr3_aa: CASSLWASGGVNTQYF

d_call: TRBD1
clone_size: many
v_call: TRBV20-1
cdr3_length: 11
j_call: TRBJ1-1
cdr3_nt: TGCAGTGCTTCGGACAGGGCTAAAGCTTTCTTT
cdr3_aa: CSASDRAKAFF

d_call: -
clone_size: many
v_call: TRBV6-4
cdr3_length: 15
j_call: TRBJ1-5
cdr3_nt: TGTGCCAGCAGTGAGGAGGGGCTCGGCAATCAGCCCCAGCATTTT
cdr3_aa: CASSEEGLGNQPQHF

d_call: -
clone_size: many
v_call: TRBV6-2/TRBV6-3
cdr3_length: 16
j_call: TRBJ2-1
cdr3_nt: TGTGCCAGCAGTTACGGGGAGAGAGGTTCCTACAATGAGCAGTTCTTC
cdr3_aa: CASSYGERGSYNEQFF

d_call: -
clone_size: -
v_call: TRBV5-1
cdr3_length: 13
j_call: TRBJ1-6
cdr3_nt: TGCGCCAGCACCCCGGCGGGAAATTCACCCCTCCACTTT
cdr3_aa: CASTPAGNSPLHF

d_call: -
clone_size: many
v_call: TRBV7-2
cdr3_length: 14
j_call: TRBJ1-6
cdr3_nt: TGTGCCAGCAGCTTAGGTCGGAATAATTCACCCCTCCACTTT
cdr3_aa: CASSLGRNNSPLHF

d_call: -
clone_size: once
v_call: TRBV7-8
cdr3_length: 13
j_call: TRBJ2-7
cdr3_nt: TGTGCCAGCAGCTTAGTAAACTTGGGCGAGCAGTACTTC
cdr3_aa: CASSLVNLGEQYF

d_call: TRBD1
clone_size: many
v_call: TRBV27
cdr3_length: 14
j_call: TRBJ2-5
cdr3_nt: TGTGCCAGCAGTCGAGACAGGGGGCAAGAGACCCAGTACTTC
cdr3_aa: CASSRDRGQETQYF